Shown below are 17 T cell receptor beta chains from a single sample sequenced in a study of T cell repertoires in cytomegalovirus infection. TCRdb analysed the reads with MiXCR anew, one entry per CDR3 protein. The sample includes some 800,000 distinct CDR3 sequences, 30% to 35% of them seen just once. The antigens for these receptors are not known. Source: cultured CD8+ T cells from PBMCs, taken from culture after CMV antigen stimulation. Receptors were obtained from a human donor in good health (CMV status not recorded). Some clones in this sample may be carry-over from other donors' samples.

Only a few counts were recorded for this clonotype. The chain joins TRBV7-2 to TRBJ2-7; the match to TRBD1 covers 9 bases. This CDR3 region has 14 residues. J was trimmed by 6 bases and V by 4 bases; bases with no gene match: 7. In germline, CDR1 is SGHTA, CDR2 FQGNSA. CDR3 in amino acids: CASSSRTGVSEQYV. CDR3 in DNA: TGTGCCAGCAGCTCTCGGACAGGGGTAAGCGAGCAGTACGTC.

This clonotype has only one observation. The chain has TRBV9 and TRBJ2-6; 7 bases line up with TRBD2. The length of the CDR3 is 17 residues. Germline values: CDR1 SGDLS, CDR2 YYNGEE. J gave up 0 bases and V 0 bases, and 3 bases lay outside the gene matches. CDR3 DNA: TGTGCCAGCAGCGTAGGAGGCGGGAGCTCTGGGGCCAACGTCCTGACTTTC. This translates into CASSVGGGSSGANVLTF.

The gene calls are TRBV5-4 and TRBJ1-3; D remains ambiguous. The V gene lost 0 bases and the J gene lost 0 bases, with 7 bases spanning the gap. This CDR3 has 15 amino acids. The germline V gene encodes CDR1 SGHNT and CDR2 YYREEE (reference sequence). CDR3 sequence reads: CASSLERNSGNTIYF. DNA for the CDR3: TGTGCCAGCAGCTTGGAACGGAACTCTGGAAACACCATATATTTT.

There are many counts of this clonotype. The chain links TRBV7-8 to TRBJ2-5; 13 bases are a match to TRBD2. The germline V gene encodes CDR1 SGHVS and CDR2 FQNEAQ. V shed 5 bases and J 1 base; nucleotides not matched to a gene: 4. The CDR3 covers 16 residues. The chain's CDR3 is CASSPTSGGLQETQYF. CDR3 nucleotides: TGTGCCAGCAGCCCGACTAGCGGGGGGCTCCAAGAGACCCAGTACTTC.

This clonotype has at least ten counts. The CDR3, as DNA: TGTGCCAGCAGCTGGGGACATTCGGAGATGGAGACCCAGTACTTC. This codes for CASSWGHSEMETQYF. The genes are TRBV7-8 and TRBJ2-5, with a weak D call TRBD1 (6 bases). This CDR3 spans 15 amino acids. CDR1 is SGHVS, CDR2 FQNEAQ, per germline. V was shortened by 4 bases and J by 5 bases, with 17 bases between the two germline ends.

The chain has TRBV11-2 and TRBJ2-7; possible D gene TRBD2, 5 bases. Germline CDR1 is SGHAT and CDR2 is FQNNGV. This CDR3 region has 13 residues. The CDR3, as DNA: TGTGTCAGCAGCTTAGATCTGAGGGATAGGCAGTACGTC. This translates into CVSSLDLRDRQYV.

This clonotype was counted at least ten times. The chain is built from TRBV7-8 and TRBJ2-2; 7 bases map to TRBD2. Per germline, CDR1 SGHVS and CDR2 FQNEAQ. Germline trimming cut 7 bases from V and 5 bases from J; bases unmatched to any gene: 13. The CDR3 extends over 16 amino acids. The chain's CDR3 is CASIEGGPRRTGELFF. In nucleotides, the CDR3 is TGTGCCAGCATCGAGGGAGGGCCGCGGAGGACCGGGGAGCTGTTTTTT.

In nucleotides, the CDR3 is TGTGCCAGCAGTCCACAACCAGGGTCTGGGGCCAACGTCCTGACTTTC. Translation: CASSPQPGSGANVLTF. The rearrangement uses TRBV6-5 and TRBJ2-6, with D possibly being TRBD1 (5 bases). CDR3 length equals 16 residues. Trimming took off 5 bases at V and 1 base at J, with 12 bases between the two ends. Germline CDR1 and CDR2: MNHEY and SVGAGI.

This clonotype was counted between two and nine times. This chain links TRBV18 with TRBJ2-3; TRBD1 might be the D (6 bases). This CDR3 comprises 15 residues. Germline CDR1 reads KGHSH; CDR2 reads LQKENI. The germline V and J ends were trimmed by 6 bases and 4 bases, with 17 bases remaining between them. The CDR3 is CASSLGHRYADTQYF. The DNA for the CDR3 is TGTGCCAGCTCGCTGGGACACAGATACGCAGATACGCAGTATTTT. The complete variable domain, with remaining parts taken from reference TRBV18 and TRBJ2-3, reads NAGVMQNPRHLVRRRGQEARLRCSPMKGHSHVYWYRQLPEEGLKFMVYLQKENIIDESGMPKERFSAEFPKEGPSILRIQQVVRGDSAAYFCASSLGHRYADTQYFGPGTRLTVL.

This clonotype was found a few times. V is TRBV27 and J is TRBJ2-1, with no clear D. The CDR3 is 11 amino acids. V lost 8 bases, J lost 4 bases, and 6 bases lay in between. The V gene's germline CDR1 is MNHEY and CDR2 SMNVEV (reference sequence). The DNA of the CDR3 is TGTGCCAGCTTTGATTACAATGAGCAGTTCTTC. This encodes CASFDYNEQFF.

The rearrangement joins TRBV7-8 to TRBJ1-4, with 12 positions matching TRBD1. The CDR3 is made up of 20 amino acids. CDR1 is SGHVS, CDR2 FQNEAQ, per germline. V shed 5 bases and J 6 bases; nucleotides not matched to a gene: 19. For the CDR3, the DNA is TGTGCCAGCAGCAGGGCCATTCCGGGACAGGGGGCGCCGGGTGATGAAAAACTGTTTTTT. This gives the protein CASSRAIPGQGAPGDEKLFF.

The table lists this clonotype with a few counts. V is TRBV6-5 and J is TRBJ1-1; no firm D call. V was pared by 0 bases and J by 1 base, with 9 bases between. The CDR3 has 15 residues. Germline loops: CDR1 MNHEY, CDR2 SVGAGI. The CDR3 coding sequence is TGTGCCAGCAGTTACTCGAACGGGGAGAACACTGAAGCTTTCTTT. This translates into CASSYSNGENTEAFF.

This clonotype was picked up many times. The chain uses TRBV7-9 and TRBJ2-7; perhaps TRBD1 as D (6 bases). Germline-derived CDR1 and CDR2 are SEHNR and FQNEAQ (reference sequence). The V gene lost 5 bases and the J gene lost 3 bases, with 11 bases spanning the gap. The CDR3 length is 13 residues. The CDR3, as DNA: TGTGCCAGCAGCCCACAGGGACGCTACGAGCAGTACGTC. Amino acid sequence: CASSPQGRYEQYV.

The chain has TRBV7-9 and TRBJ2-2; D possibly corresponds to TRBD2 (5 bases). CDR3 length: 17 amino acids. Germline values: CDR1 SEHNR, CDR2 FQNEAQ (reference sequence). V was pared by 1 base and J by 1 base, with 13 bases between. CDR3 in DNA: TGTGCCAGCAGCTTAGTCGAAGTTGGAGGGAACACCGGGGAGCTGTTTTTT. Encoded protein: CASSLVEVGGNTGELFF.

This clonotype was detected ten times or more. Here the CDR3 DNA reads TGTGCCAGCAGTGCCTTCGGGGGATACGAGCAGTACTTC. Encoded protein: CASSAFGGYEQYF. This rearrangement joins TRBV6-1 to TRBJ2-7; TRBD2 is a possible D gene (6 bases). V gave up 4 bases and J gave up 4 bases, with 11 bases separating them. Germline V gene sequence: CDR1 MNHNS, CDR2 SASEGT. The CDR3 contains 13 residues.

J is TRBJ1-2 and V is TRBV27, with 9 bases identical to TRBD1. Trimming at V came to 5 bases and at J to 7 bases, leaving 11 bases not matched to a gene. CDR3 length equals 15 residues. The V gene's germline CDR1 is MNHEY and CDR2 SMNVEV (reference sequence). In nucleotides, the CDR3 is TGTGCCAGCAGTGGTTCGACAGGGGGTTGGGGTGGCTACACCTTC. Amino acid sequence: CASSGSTGGWGGYTF.

This clonotype was seen a few times. CDR3 in DNA: TGTGCCAGCAGTTACTCGAAGATAGGGGGCTACGAGCAGTACGTC. Encoded protein: CASSYSKIGGYEQYV. This chain connects TRBV6-6 to TRBJ2-7; tentative D call: TRBD1 (6 bases). V lost 0 bases and J lost 3, with 12 bases in between. The CDR3 is 15 residues long. The germline V gene has CDR1 MNHNY and CDR2 SVGAGI (reference sequence).